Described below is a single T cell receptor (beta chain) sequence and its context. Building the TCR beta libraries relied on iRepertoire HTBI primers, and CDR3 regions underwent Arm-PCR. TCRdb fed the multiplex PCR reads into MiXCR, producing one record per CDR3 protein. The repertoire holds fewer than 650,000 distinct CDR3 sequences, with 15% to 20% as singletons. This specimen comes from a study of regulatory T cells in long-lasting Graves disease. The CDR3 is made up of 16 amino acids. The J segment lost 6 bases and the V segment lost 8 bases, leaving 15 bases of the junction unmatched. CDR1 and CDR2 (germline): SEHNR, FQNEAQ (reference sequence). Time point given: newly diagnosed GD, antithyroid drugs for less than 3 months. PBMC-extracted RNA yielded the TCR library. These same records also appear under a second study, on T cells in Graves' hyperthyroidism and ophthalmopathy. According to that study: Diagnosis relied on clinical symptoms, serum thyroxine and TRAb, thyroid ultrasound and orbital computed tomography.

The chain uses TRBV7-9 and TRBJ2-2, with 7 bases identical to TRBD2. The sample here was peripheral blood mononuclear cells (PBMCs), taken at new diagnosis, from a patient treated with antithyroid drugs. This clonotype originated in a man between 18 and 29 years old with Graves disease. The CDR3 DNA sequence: TGTGCCAGCTCCTATACGGCGGGAGATTACGCCGGGGAGCTGTTTTTT. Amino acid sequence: CASSYTAGDYAGELFF. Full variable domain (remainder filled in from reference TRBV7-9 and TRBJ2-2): DTGVSQNPRHKITKRGQNVTFRCDPISEHNRLYWYRQTLGQGPEFLTYFQNEAQLEKSRLLSDRFSAERPKGSFSTLEIQRTEQGDSAMYLCASSYTAGDYAGELFFGEGSRLTVL.